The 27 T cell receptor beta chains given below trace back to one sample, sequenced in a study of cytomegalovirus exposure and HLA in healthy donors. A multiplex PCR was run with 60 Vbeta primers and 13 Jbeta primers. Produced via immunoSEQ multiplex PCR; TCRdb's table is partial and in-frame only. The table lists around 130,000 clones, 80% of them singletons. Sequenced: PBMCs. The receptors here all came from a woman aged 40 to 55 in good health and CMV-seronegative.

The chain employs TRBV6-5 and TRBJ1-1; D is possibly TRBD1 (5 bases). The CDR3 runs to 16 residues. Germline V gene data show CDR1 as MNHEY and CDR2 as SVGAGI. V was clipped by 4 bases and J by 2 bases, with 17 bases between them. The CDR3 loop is CASSSPRDSLNTEAFF. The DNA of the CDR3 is TGTGCCAGCAGTTCCCCCCGGGACTCCCTCAACACTGAAGCTTTCTTT.

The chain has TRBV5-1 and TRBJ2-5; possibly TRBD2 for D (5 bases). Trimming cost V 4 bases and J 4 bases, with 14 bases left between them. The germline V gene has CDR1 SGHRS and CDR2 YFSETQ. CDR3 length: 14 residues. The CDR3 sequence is CASSVDGVGETQYF. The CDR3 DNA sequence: TGCGCCAGCAGCGTGGACGGGGTGGGAGAGACCCAGTACTTC.

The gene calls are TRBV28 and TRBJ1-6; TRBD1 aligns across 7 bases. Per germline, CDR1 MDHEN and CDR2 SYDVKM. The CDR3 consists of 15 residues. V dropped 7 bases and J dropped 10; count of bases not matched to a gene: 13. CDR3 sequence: CASNRRAGGSSPLHF. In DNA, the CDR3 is TGTGCCAGCAACAGGAGGGCAGGGGGTTCCTCACCCCTCCACTTT.

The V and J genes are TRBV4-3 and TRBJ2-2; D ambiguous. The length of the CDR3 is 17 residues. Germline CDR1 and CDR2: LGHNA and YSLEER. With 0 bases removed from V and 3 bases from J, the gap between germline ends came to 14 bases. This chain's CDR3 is CASSQDPIGRYTGELFF. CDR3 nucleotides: TGCGCCAGCAGCCAAGATCCAATTGGCAGATACACCGGGGAGCTGTTTTTT.

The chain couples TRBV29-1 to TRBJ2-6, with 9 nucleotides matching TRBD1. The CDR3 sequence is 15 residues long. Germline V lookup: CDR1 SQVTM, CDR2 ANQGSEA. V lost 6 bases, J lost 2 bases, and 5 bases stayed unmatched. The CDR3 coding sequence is TGCAGCGTGGAGACAGGGGGGGCTGGGGCCAACGTCCTGACTTTC. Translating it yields CSVETGGAGANVLTF.

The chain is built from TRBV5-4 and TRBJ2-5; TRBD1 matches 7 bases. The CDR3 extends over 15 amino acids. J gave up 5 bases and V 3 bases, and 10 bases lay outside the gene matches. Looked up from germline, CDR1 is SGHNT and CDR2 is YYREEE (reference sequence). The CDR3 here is CASSSWDSRWETQYF. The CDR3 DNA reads TGTGCCAGCAGCTCTTGGGACAGCCGTTGGGAGACCCAGTACTTC.

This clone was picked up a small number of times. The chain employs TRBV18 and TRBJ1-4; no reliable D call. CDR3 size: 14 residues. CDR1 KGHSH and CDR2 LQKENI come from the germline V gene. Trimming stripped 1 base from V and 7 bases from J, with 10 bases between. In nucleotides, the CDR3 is TGTGCCAGCTCACCACTCGGGGTTGGTGAAAAACTGTTTTTT. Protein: CASSPLGVGEKLFF.

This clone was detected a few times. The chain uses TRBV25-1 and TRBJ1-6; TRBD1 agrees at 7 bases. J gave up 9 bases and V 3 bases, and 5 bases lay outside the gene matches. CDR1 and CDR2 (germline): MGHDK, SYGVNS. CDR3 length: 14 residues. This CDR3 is CASSEEGAGSPLHF. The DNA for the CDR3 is TGTGCCAGCAGTGAGGAGGGGGCCGGTTCACCCCTCCACTTT.

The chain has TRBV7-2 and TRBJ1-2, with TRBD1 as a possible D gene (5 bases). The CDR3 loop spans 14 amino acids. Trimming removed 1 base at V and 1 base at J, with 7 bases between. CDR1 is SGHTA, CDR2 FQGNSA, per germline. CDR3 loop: CASSLGRVNYGYTF. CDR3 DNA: TGTGCCAGCAGCTTAGGCAGGGTTAACTATGGCTACACCTTC.

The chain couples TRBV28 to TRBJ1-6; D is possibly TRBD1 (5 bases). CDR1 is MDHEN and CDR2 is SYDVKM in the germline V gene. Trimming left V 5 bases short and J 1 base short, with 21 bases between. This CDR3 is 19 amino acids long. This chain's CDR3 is CASSPRGVTIGSYNSPLHF. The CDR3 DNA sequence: TGTGCCAGCAGTCCCCGGGGGGTCACAATAGGGTCCTATAATTCACCCCTCCACTTT.

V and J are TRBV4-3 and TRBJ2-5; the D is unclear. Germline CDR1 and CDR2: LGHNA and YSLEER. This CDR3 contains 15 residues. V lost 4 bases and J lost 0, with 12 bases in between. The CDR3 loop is CASSPSVGYQETQYF. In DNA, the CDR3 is TGCGCCAGCAGCCCCTCGGTCGGGTACCAAGAGACCCAGTACTTC.

In DNA form, the CDR3 reads TGTGCCAGCAGCTTCAAATGGACAGGGTGGAGTTCCACTGAAGCTTTCTTT. As protein: CASSFKWTGWSSTEAFF. The J gene is TRBJ1-1, the V gene TRBV13; TRBD1 agrees at 8 bases. The germline V gene encodes CDR1 PRHDT and CDR2 FYEKMQ (reference sequence). Trimming took 3 bases from V and 4 from J; bases not matched to a gene: 13. CDR3 length equals 17 residues.

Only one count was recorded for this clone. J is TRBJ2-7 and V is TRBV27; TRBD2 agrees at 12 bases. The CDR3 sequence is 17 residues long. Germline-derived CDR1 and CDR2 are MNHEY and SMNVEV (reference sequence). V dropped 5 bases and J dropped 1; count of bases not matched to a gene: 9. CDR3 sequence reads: CASSLLAGGPRSYEQYF. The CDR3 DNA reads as TGTGCCAGCAGTCTGCTAGCGGGGGGGCCAAGGTCCTACGAGCAGTACTTC.

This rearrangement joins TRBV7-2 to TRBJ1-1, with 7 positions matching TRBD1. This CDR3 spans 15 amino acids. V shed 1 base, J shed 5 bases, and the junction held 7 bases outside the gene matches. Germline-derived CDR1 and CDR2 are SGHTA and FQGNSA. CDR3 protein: CASSLGEGARTEAFF. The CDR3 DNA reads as TGTGCCAGCAGCTTAGGTGAGGGGGCGCGGACTGAAGCTTTCTTT.

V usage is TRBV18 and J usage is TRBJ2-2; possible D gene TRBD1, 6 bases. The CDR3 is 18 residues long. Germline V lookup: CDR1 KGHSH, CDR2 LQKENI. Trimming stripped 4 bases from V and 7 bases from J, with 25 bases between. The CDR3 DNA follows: TGTGCCAGCTCACGTGGGACACAGCTACAGAGCCGGGGCGGGGAGCTGTTTTTT. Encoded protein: CASSRGTQLQSRGGELFF.

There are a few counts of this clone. The CDR3 region has the DNA TGTGCCAGCAGCGTCGGGGACAAACACACTGAAGCTTTCTTT. Translated: CASSVGDKHTEAFF. The V and J genes are TRBV4-2 and TRBJ1-1, with D perhaps matching TRBD1 (6 bases). CDR1 and CDR2 (germline): LGHNA, YNFKEQ. This CDR3 region has 14 residues. V was cut by 5 bases and J by 3 bases, with 13 bases left in between.

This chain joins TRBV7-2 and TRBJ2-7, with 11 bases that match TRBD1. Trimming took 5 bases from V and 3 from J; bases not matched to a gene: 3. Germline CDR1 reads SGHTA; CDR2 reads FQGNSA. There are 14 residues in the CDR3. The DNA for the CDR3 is TGTGCCAGCAGCGAGGGACAGGGGGTCTACGAGCAGTACTTC. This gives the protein CASSEGQGVYEQYF.

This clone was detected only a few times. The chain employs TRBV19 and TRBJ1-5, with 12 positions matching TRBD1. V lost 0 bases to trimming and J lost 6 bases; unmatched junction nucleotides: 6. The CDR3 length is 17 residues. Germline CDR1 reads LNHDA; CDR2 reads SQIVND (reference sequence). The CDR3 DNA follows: TGTGCCAGTAGTATAGAAATAGGGACAGGGGGCGGTCAGCCCCAGCATTTT. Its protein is CASSIEIGTGGGQPQHF.

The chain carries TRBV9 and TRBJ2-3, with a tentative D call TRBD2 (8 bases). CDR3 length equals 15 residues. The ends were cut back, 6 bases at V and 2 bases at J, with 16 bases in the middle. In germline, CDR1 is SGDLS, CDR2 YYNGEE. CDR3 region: CASNGGDRYTDTQYF. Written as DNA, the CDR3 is TGTGCCAGCAACGGGGGGGACAGATACACAGATACGCAGTATTTT.

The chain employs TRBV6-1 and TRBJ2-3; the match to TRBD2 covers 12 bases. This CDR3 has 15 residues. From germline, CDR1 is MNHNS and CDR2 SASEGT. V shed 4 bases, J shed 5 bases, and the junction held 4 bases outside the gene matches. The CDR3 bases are TGTGCCAGCAGTGCGACTAGCGGGAGCGGAGATACGCAGTATTTT. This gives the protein CASSATSGSGDTQYF.

DNA of the CDR3: TGTGCCAGCGGGGGACAGGCTAGGGGCACTGAAGCTTTCTTT. Translating gives CASGGQARGTEAFF. The gene calls are TRBV27 and TRBJ1-1; 8 bases are a match to TRBD1. J gave up 4 bases and V 8 bases, and 9 bases lay outside the gene matches. CDR1 and CDR2 from the germline V gene are MNHEY and SMNVEV (reference sequence). The CDR3 length is 14 residues.

Here the CDR3 DNA reads TGCGCCAGCAGCCAGGGGACAGGGGTTGGCGGGGAGCTGTTTTTT. It translates to CASSQGTGVGGELFF. This chain links TRBV4-1 with TRBJ2-2; 10 bases map to TRBD1. The CDR3 covers 15 residues. After removal of 3 bases from V and 7 bases from J, the junction contained 5 bases not matched to a gene. In germline, CDR1 is MGHRA, CDR2 YSYEKL.

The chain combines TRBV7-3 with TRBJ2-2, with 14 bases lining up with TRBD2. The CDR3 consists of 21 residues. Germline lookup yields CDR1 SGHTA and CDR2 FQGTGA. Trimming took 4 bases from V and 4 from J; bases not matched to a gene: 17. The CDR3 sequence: CASSSLDPGTSGSHFTGELFF. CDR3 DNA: TGTGCCAGCAGCTCTCTCGACCCCGGGACTAGCGGGAGTCATTTCACCGGGGAGCTGTTTTTT. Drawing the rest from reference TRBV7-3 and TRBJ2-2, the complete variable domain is GAGVSQTPSNKVTEKGKYVELRCDPISGHTALYWYRQSLGQGPEFLIYFQGTGAADDSGLPNDRFFAVRPEGSVSTLKIQRTERGDSAVYLCASSSLDPGTSGSHFTGELFFGEGSRLTVL.

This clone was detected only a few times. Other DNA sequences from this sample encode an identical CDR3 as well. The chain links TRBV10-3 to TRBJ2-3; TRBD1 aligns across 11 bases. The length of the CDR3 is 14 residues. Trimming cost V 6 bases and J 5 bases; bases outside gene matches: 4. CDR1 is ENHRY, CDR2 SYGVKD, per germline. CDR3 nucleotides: TGTGCCATCAGACCGGGACAGGGGGGAGATACGCAGTATTTT. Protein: CAIRPGQGGDTQYF.

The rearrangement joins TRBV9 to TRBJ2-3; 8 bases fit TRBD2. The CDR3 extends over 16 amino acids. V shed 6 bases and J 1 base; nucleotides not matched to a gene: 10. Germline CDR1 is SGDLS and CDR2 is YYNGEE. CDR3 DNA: TGTGCCAGCACCTCCGGGGGGGATAGCGGCACAGATACGCAGTATTTT. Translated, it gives CASTSGGDSGTDTQYF.

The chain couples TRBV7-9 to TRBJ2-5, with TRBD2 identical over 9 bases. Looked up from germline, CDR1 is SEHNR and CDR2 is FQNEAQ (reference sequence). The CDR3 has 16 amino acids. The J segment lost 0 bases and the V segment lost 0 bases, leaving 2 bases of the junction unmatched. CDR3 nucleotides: TGTGCCAGCAGCTTAGCCGTAGCGGGAGACCAAGAGACCCAGTACTTC. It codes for CASSLAVAGDQETQYF.

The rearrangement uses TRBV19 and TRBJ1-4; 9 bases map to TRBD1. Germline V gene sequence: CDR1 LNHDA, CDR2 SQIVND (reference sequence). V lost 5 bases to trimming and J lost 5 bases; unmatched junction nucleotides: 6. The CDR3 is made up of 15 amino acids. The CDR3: CASSANRGQNEKLFF. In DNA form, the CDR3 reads TGTGCCAGTAGTGCGAACAGGGGGCAAAATGAAAAACTGTTTTTT. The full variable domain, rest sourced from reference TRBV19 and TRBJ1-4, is DGGITQSPKYLFRKEGQNVTLSCEQNLNHDAMYWYRQDPGQGLRLIYYSQIVNDFQKGDIAEGYSVSREKKESFPLTVTSAQKNPTAFYLCASSANRGQNEKLFFGSGTQLSVL.